This T cell receptor beta chain comes out of a study of T-cell reconstitution after alpha-beta-depleted transplantation in children. The CDR3 loop spans 14 amino acids. Germline CDR1 SGHRS, CDR2 YFSETQ. J lost 8 bases, V lost 3 bases, and 6 bases had no gene match. On this clonotype: The antigen is not known.

Findings and caveats of the study: Newly made T cells mostly supplied T-cell counts and diversity one year after transplant. There were reportedly several hundred expanded graft clones from which alpha-beta T cells came about two months after transplant. Surviving recipient T cells and intrathymic progenitors accounted for some patients' high TCRbeta diversity at day 60.

Unique molecular identifiers tagged the TCRbeta library. TCRdb processed the PCR reads anew with MiXCR; each CDR3 protein has one entry. In the table there are 250,000 to 400,000 distinct CDR3 sequences, around 25% of which are singletons. Sequenced here: PBMCs, mostly from graft donor cells, sampled 180 days after TCRalphabeta/CD19-depleted stem cell transplant. This clonotype was sampled from a male patient younger than 18 who had a stem cell transplant for acute lymphoblastic leukemia, so the T cells may come from the graft donor. This rearrangement joins TRBV5-1 to TRBJ1-4; TRBD1 matches 8 bases. The CDR3 reads CASSSQGAREKLFF. CDR3 coding DNA: TGCGCCAGCAGCTCCCAGGGGGCACGGGAAAAACTGTTTTTT.